The T cell receptor beta chain under discussion was sequenced for a study of T-cell memory formation after mild COVID-19. Study details: Each donor largely had its own TCR clusters.

TCRalpha and TCRbeta libraries used 5'RACE with constant-segment primers and UMIs. TCRdb used MiXCR to reprocess the 5' RACE reads, holding one entry per CDR3 protein. In the table there are tens of thousands of distinct CDR3 sequences, roughly 12% of which are singletons. The V gene lost 2 bases and the J gene lost 2 bases, with 6 bases spanning the gap. This CDR3 is 13 amino acids long. Germline V gives CDR1 MNHEY, CDR2 SVGEGT. This clonotype was counted many times. Antigen unknown. Study results and limitations: The second-wave clones peaking on day 37 were not confirmed as SARS-CoV-2-specific.

Sample: PBMCs or a T cell subset sorted from them (not recorded which). The rearrangement uses TRBV6-2 or TRBV6-3 and TRBJ1-1, with D uncertain. The TCR originated in an adult woman who had mild COVID-19 (a few samples of this study predate the infection). Cell type and time point are not known. The CDR3: CASSYRFNTEAFF. The CDR3 coding sequence is TGTGCCAGCAGTTACCGATTTAACACTGAAGCTTTCTTT.